This is a list of T cell receptor beta chains from one sample in a study of chemoradiotherapy in HPV16-positive cancers. Profiled with immunoSEQ multiplex PCR; TCRdb holds only in-frame clones, not every one. The table records 4,000 to 5,000 clones, 90% to 95% of them present only once. The specimen was taken from a patient who underwent chemoradiotherapy. The receptors were gathered from a human donor with HPV-associated anogenital cancer. CDR3s include the opening cysteine and the closing phenylalanine or tryptophan. D genes are given only for firm matches. Rows give clone size only sometimes, using once, few, many, or a class for an expanded clone.

d_call clone_size j_call v_call cdr3_aa cdr3_nt
NA once TRBJ1-1 TRBV5-6 CASSLPAGLGAFF TGTGCCAGCAGCTTGCCCGCGGGACTGGGAGCTTTCTTT
NA NA TRBJ2-5 TRBV19 CASSIQGGQETQYF TGTGCCAGTAGTATTCAGGGCGGCCAAGAGACCCAGTACTTC
TRBD1 NA TRBJ1-3 TRBV27 CASRGQGTGNTIYF TGTGCCAGCAGGGGACAGGGCACTGGAAACACCATATATTTT
TRBD1 NA TRBJ1-6 TRBV5-1 CASSLGGTGRSPLHF TGCGCCAGCAGCTTGGGAGGGACAGGGAGATCACCCCTCCACTTT
NA large TRBJ1-1 TRBV4-1 CASSQEGFVRGAFF TGCGCCAGCAGCCAAGAAGGGTTTGTGAGGGGAGCTTTCTTT
NA NA TRBJ2-7 TRBV5-4 CASSLWTDYEQYF TGTGCCAGCAGCTTGTGGACAGACTACGAGCAGTACTTC
TRBD2 NA TRBJ2-5 TRBV30 CAWNSGGIQETQYF TGTGCCTGGAACTCCGGGGGGATTCAAGAGACCCAGTACTTC
NA NA TRBJ2-2 TRBV19 CASSIAGHNTGELFF TGTGCCAGTAGTATAGCTGGCCATAACACCGGGGAGCTGTTTTTT
NA NA TRBJ1-5 TRBV11-1 CASSLDRNQPQHF TGTGCCAGCAGCTTAGACCGGAACCAGCCCCAGCATTTT
TRBD2 NA TRBJ2-2 TRBV6-4 CASSEESGGAFGELFF TGTGCCAGCAGTGAAGAGAGCGGGGGGGCCTTTGGGGAGCTGTTTTTT
NA NA TRBJ1-1 TRBV11-3 CASSLSPKAEAFF TGTGCCAGCAGCTTATCCCCTAAGGCTGAAGCTTTCTTT
NA NA TRBJ2-1 TRBV9 CASSVRQNEQFF TGTGCCAGCAGCGTACGGCAGAATGAGCAGTTCTTC
NA NA TRBJ2-5 TRBV4-2 CASSQARKVETQYF TGTGCCAGCAGCCAAGCACGGAAAGTCGAGACCCAGTACTTC
TRBD1 NA TRBJ1-6 TRBV5-6 CASSLLLDRAGSPLHF TGTGCCAGCAGCTTGCTTTTGGACAGGGCTGGTTCACCCCTCCACTTT
NA NA TRBJ1-2 TRBV5-6 CASSLVGPDGYTF TGTGCCAGCAGCTTGGTCGGGCCGGATGGCTACACCTTC
NA NA TRBJ1-2 TRBV9 CASSVESSTNYGYTF TGTGCCAGCAGCGTAGAATCCAGCACTAACTATGGCTACACCTTC
NA NA TRBJ2-7 TRBV6-6 CASSRTVYEQYF TGTGCCAGCAGCCGGACAGTCTACGAGCAGTACTTC
NA NA TRBJ2-7 TRBV11-2 CASSSLSGWYF TGTGCCAGCAGCTCGCTCAGCGGATGGTACTTC
NA NA TRBJ1-4 TRBV9 CASSGPGADGEKLFF TGTGCCAGCAGCGGCCCTGGGGCCGACGGGGAAAAACTGTTTTTT
NA once TRBJ2-6 TRBV7-2 CASSLAGANVLTF TGTGCCAGCAGCTTAGCTGGGGCCAACGTCCTGACTTTC
NA NA TRBJ1-2 TRBV6-5 CASSYRGYGYTF TGTGCCAGCAGTTACAGGGGCTATGGCTACACCTTC
NA NA TRBJ1-2 TRBV9 CASSPSGAEGYTF TGTGCCAGCAGCCCTTCAGGCGCGGAAGGCTACACCTTC
NA NA TRBJ1-1 TRBV14 CASSQWQGAEAFF TGTGCCAGCAGCCAATGGCAGGGTGCTGAAGCTTTCTTT
TRBD2 few TRBJ2-5 TRBV25-1 CASSEPGLAQRETQYF TGTGCCAGCAGTGAGCCGGGACTAGCCCAGAGAGAGACCCAGTACTTC
NA NA TRBJ2-2 TRBV9 CASSPQRGIVGTGELFF TGTGCCAGCAGCCCCCAACGAGGAATCGTCGGCACCGGGGAGCTGTTTTTT
NA NA TRBJ2-3 TRBV25-1 CASSEYGSTDTQYF TGTGCCAGCAGTGAATATGGCAGCACAGATACGCAGTATTTT
NA NA TRBJ2-5 TRBV28 CASSLIGVDGQETQYF TGTGCCAGCAGTTTAATCGGGGTCGACGGTCAAGAGACCCAGTACTTC
NA once TRBJ2-1 TRBV2 CASSGWGLYNEQFF TGTGCCAGCAGTGGCTGGGGCCTCTACAATGAGCAGTTCTTC
NA NA TRBJ1-5 TRBV5-5 CASSIKGRGNQPQHF TGTGCCAGCAGCATTAAGGGGAGGGGCAATCAGCCCCAGCATTTT
NA NA TRBJ2-7 TRBV6-5 CASSYRRSHFYEQYF TGTGCCAGCAGTTACAGAAGGTCACACTTCTACGAGCAGTACTTC
NA NA TRBJ2-3 TRBV5-5 CASSGAPADTQYF TGTGCCAGCAGCGGGGCCCCCGCAGATACGCAGTATTTT
TRBD1 NA TRBJ1-1 TRBV27 CASSSTGSTEAFF TGTGCCAGCAGTTCGACAGGGAGTACTGAAGCTTTCTTT
NA NA TRBJ1-3 TRBV7-6 CASSLTGTPGNTIYF TGTGCCAGCAGCCTAACAGGGACCCCTGGAAACACCATATATTTT
NA NA TRBJ2-2 TRBV19 CASGRGDTGELFF TGTGCCAGTGGCAGGGGGGATACCGGGGAGCTGTTTTTT
NA NA TRBJ1-6 TRBV28 CASTGTVPSVSPLHF TGTGCCAGCACGGGTACAGTCCCTTCAGTTTCACCCCTCCACTTT
NA NA TRBJ1-2 TRBV7-2 CASSPYESGYTF TGTGCCAGCAGCCCGTACGAGTCTGGCTACACCTTC
NA NA TRBJ1-1 TRBV27 CASGRGNTEAFF TGTGCCAGCGGCAGGGGTAACACTGAAGCTTTCTTT
NA few TRBJ1-2 TRBV6-5 CASSYTPGVFRSGYTF TGTGCCAGCAGTTACACCCCGGGAGTTTTCCGGTCGGGCTACACCTTC
NA NA TRBJ1-1 TRBV5-1 CASSLGATTEAFF TGCGCCAGCAGCTTGGGGGCTACGACTGAAGCTTTCTTT
NA NA TRBJ2-7 TRBV7-2 CASSLVTDILYYEQYF TGTGCCAGCAGCTTAGTTACAGACATCCTGTATTACGAGCAGTACTTC
TRBD1 few TRBJ2-2 TRBV9 CASSEFGTGGTGELFF TGTGCCAGCAGTGAATTCGGGACAGGTGGCACCGGGGAGCTGTTTTTT
NA NA TRBJ1-2 TRBV15 CATSRAGQSPYGYTF TGTGCCACCAGCAGGGCCGGACAGTCACCCTATGGCTACACCTTC
TRBD2 once TRBJ2-3 TRBV13 CASSFFSGGGAVDTQYF TGTGCCAGCAGCTTTTTTTCGGGCGGGGGGGCCGTAGATACGCAGTATTTT
NA NA TRBJ2-3 TRBV7-2 CASSLVLSFPSTDTQYF TGTGCCAGCAGCTTAGTATTAAGCTTTCCTAGCACAGATACGCAGTATTTT
NA NA TRBJ1-1 TRBV19 CASSKPRGTNTEAFF TGTGCCAGTAGTAAACCAAGGGGGACGAACACTGAAGCTTTCTTT
NA NA TRBJ1-1 TRBV11-1 CASSRQGRGAFF TGTGCCAGCAGCCGCCAGGGGAGGGGAGCTTTCTTT
NA NA TRBJ1-1 TRBV6-5 CASSYRSSPGTEAFF TGTGCCAGCAGTTACCGAAGCAGTCCTGGGACTGAAGCTTTCTTT
NA NA TRBJ1-1 TRBV6-1 CASSEAGLWMNTEAFF TGTGCCAGCAGTGAAGCGGGCTTATGGATGAACACTGAAGCTTTCTTT
TRBD1 few TRBJ2-2 TRBV18 CASSQGQTTGELFF TGTGCCAGCTCACAGGGACAGACCACCGGGGAGCTGTTTTTT
NA NA TRBJ1-1 TRBV30 CAWKPGLNTEAFF TGTGCCTGGAAACCGGGGCTGAACACTGAAGCTTTCTTT
NA NA TRBJ1-4 TRBV5-1 CASRINLDSREKLFF TGCGCCAGCAGAATAAACCTGGACAGTCGGGAAAAACTGTTTTTT
NA NA TRBJ1-1 TRBV7-2 CASSLSMNTEAFF TGTGCCAGCAGCCTATCCATGAACACTGAAGCTTTCTTT
NA NA TRBJ1-1 TRBV29-1 CSVGTTEAFF TGCAGCGTTGGGACGACTGAAGCTTTCTTT
NA NA TRBJ2-3 TRBV29-1 CSVDGTAHTDTQYF TGCAGCGTTGATGGGACGGCCCACACAGATACGCAGTATTTT
TRBD1 NA TRBJ2-1 TRBV9 CASSPRDRVNEQFF TGTGCCAGCAGCCCTCGGGACAGGGTAAATGAGCAGTTCTTC